Below are 17 T cell receptor beta chains sequenced from a single sample in a study of shared clonotypes between healthy human individuals. Profiling relied on immunoSEQ multiplex PCR, and the TCRdb table lists in-frame clones only, not all of them. The sample holds hundreds of thousands of clones, roughly 70% seen once. Sequenced sample: memory CD4+ T cells sorted from blood. The subset was: CD45RA-negative fraction. These receptors originate from a woman aged 25 to 39 in good health.

This chain uses TRBV7-3 with TRBJ2-2, with D unclear. V lost 2 bases and J lost 3, with 13 bases in between. Germline values: CDR1 SGHTA, CDR2 FQGTGA. The CDR3 has 16 residues. The CDR3 loop is CASSLYSSSDTGELFF. CDR3 bases: TGTGCCAGCAGCTTATATTCGTCCTCTGACACCGGGGAGCTGTTTTTT. The full variable domain, rest sourced from reference TRBV7-3 and TRBJ2-2, is GAGVSQTPSNKVTEKGKYVELRCDPISGHTALYWYRQSLGQGPEFLIYFQGTGAADDSGLPNDRFFAVRPEGSVSTLKIQRTERGDSAVYLCASSLYSSSDTGELFFGEGSRLTVL.

V and J are TRBV15 and TRBJ1-1; TRBD1 matches at 7 bases. J gave up 11 bases and V 0 bases, and 9 bases lay outside the gene matches. Germline lookup yields CDR1 LNHNV and CDR2 YYDKDF (reference sequence). The CDR3 contains 14 residues. As DNA, the CDR3 is TGTGCCACCAGCAGAGATTTTAAGGGGGCGAAGGCTTTCTTT. Protein product: CATSRDFKGAKAFF. The complete variable domain, with remaining parts taken from reference TRBV15 and TRBJ1-1, reads DAMVIQNPRYQVTQFGKPVTLSCSQTLNHNVMYWYQQKSSQAPKLLFHYYDKDFNNEADTPDNFQSRRPNTSFCFLDIRSPGLGDTAMYLCATSRDFKGAKAFFGQGTRLTVV.

The chain links TRBV15 to TRBJ2-5, with TRBD1 identical over 11 bases. The J segment lost 7 bases and the V segment lost 3 bases, leaving 4 bases of the junction unmatched. This CDR3 contains 14 residues. Looked up from germline, CDR1 is LNHNV and CDR2 is YYDKDF (reference sequence). CDR3 sequence: CATSRDRGRSTQYF. In DNA, the CDR3 is TGTGCCACCAGCAGGGACAGGGGGCGGTCGACCCAGTACTTC.

The chain links TRBV5-1 to TRBJ2-5, with TRBD2 matching 11 bases. This CDR3 is built from 16 residues. Trimming at V came to 0 bases and at J to 5 bases, leaving 6 bases not matched to a gene. Germline V gene sequence: CDR1 SGHRS, CDR2 YFSETQ. The chain's CDR3 is CASSLVVAGGSETQYF. CDR3 coding DNA: TGCGCCAGCAGCTTGGTAGTAGCGGGAGGGAGCGAGACCCAGTACTTC.

V and J are TRBV6-5 and TRBJ2-2; TRBD1 aligns across 9 bases. CDR3 length: 15 amino acids. Germline values: CDR1 MNHEY, CDR2 SVGAGI. Unmatched junction bases numbered 2, after V lost 6 bases and J lost 0 bases. CDR3 residues: CASSRQGANTGELFF. Here the CDR3 DNA reads TGTGCCAGCAGCCGACAGGGGGCGAACACCGGGGAGCTGTTTTTT.

This clone was seen only a few times. This chain joins TRBV18 and TRBJ2-5; D remains unclear. CDR3 length: 14 amino acids. Germline V gene sequence: CDR1 KGHSH, CDR2 LQKENI. Trimming stripped 1 base from V and 5 bases from J, with 11 bases between. DNA for the CDR3: TGTGCCAGCTCACCACTGCATTCCGGTGAGACCCAGTACTTC. It specifies CASSPLHSGETQYF.

The chain links TRBV2 to TRBJ1-4; no firm D call. The CDR3 is 12 residues long. Between the trimmed V and J ends, which lost 5 bases and 8 bases, there was a span of 9 bases. In germline, CDR1 is SNHLY, CDR2 FYNNEI. CDR3 loop: CASSRGIEKLFF. CDR3 bases: TGTGCCAGCAGTCGAGGGATCGAAAAACTGTTTTTT.

This clone was found many times. V is TRBV7-2 and J is TRBJ2-2; D unresolved. This CDR3 is built from 13 residues. V was clipped by 2 bases and J by 6 bases, with 7 bases between them. Germline lookup yields CDR1 SGHTA and CDR2 FQGNSA. The CDR3 is CASSLLNAGELFF. DNA for the CDR3: TGTGCCAGCAGCTTACTGAATGCCGGGGAGCTGTTTTTT.

The chain has TRBV29-1 and TRBJ1-5; 9 positions match TRBD1. V lost 4 bases and J lost 7; bases outside the gene matches: 5. The CDR3 runs to 13 residues. Germline V lookup: CDR1 SQVTM, CDR2 ANQGSEA. As DNA, the CDR3 is TGCAGCGTTGGTTCGACAGGGGGGCAGCCCCAGCATTTT. This encodes CSVGSTGGQPQHF. The whole variable domain, filled in from reference TRBV29-1 and TRBJ1-5, reads SAVISQKPSRDICQRGTSLTIQCQVDSQVTMMFWYRQQPGQSLTLIATANQGSEATYESGFVIDKFPISRPNLTFSTLTVSNMSPEDSSIYLCSVGSTGGQPQHFGDGTRLSIL.

This clone has more than one count but fewer than ten. The rearrangement uses TRBV5-6 and TRBJ2-2; tentative D call: TRBD1 (6 bases). Trimming pared 6 bases from V and 4 bases from J, leaving 10 bases between. CDR1 is SGHDT and CDR2 is YYEEEE in the germline V gene. This CDR3 comprises 13 residues. The CDR3 coding sequence is TGTGCCAGCATAAGGGGGAGCACCGGGGAGCTGTTTTTT. It codes for CASIRGSTGELFF.

V usage is TRBV5-8 and J usage is TRBJ2-3; 12 bases align to TRBD2. The germline V gene has CDR1 SGHTS and CDR2 YDEGEE. The CDR3 covers 16 residues. The J segment lost 0 bases and the V segment lost 4 bases, leaving 3 bases of the junction unmatched. CDR3 bases: TGTGCCAGCAGCCCTGGACTAGCGGGAAGCACAGATACGCAGTATTTT. The encoded protein is CASSPGLAGSTDTQYF.

This clone was seen a handful of times. The genes are TRBV19 and TRBJ2-2, with 8 bases aligning to TRBD1. The germline V gene has CDR1 LNHDA and CDR2 SQIVND (reference sequence). The CDR3 consists of 14 residues. Trimming cost V 9 bases and J 4 bases; bases outside gene matches: 7. The DNA for the CDR3 is TGTGCCAGCCAAGGACAGGGCGCCACCGGGGAGCTGTTTTTT. Translated, it gives CASQGQGATGELFF.

This clone was seen ten or more times. V gene TRBV14 combines with J gene TRBJ2-3; D unresolved. The V end lost 6 bases, the J end lost 1 base, and 8 bases lay between the germline ends. The germline CDR1 and CDR2 sequences are SGHDN and FVKESK. CDR3 length equals 13 residues. CDR3 DNA: TGTGCCAGCAGAGGCGGCCGCACAGATACGCAGTATTTT. It translates to CASRGGRTDTQYF.

The chain uses TRBV11-2 and TRBJ2-1; TRBD2 matches at 8 bases. CDR3 length: 17 amino acids. The germline V gene has CDR1 SGHAT and CDR2 FQNNGV. J lost 2 bases, V lost 0 bases, and 6 bases had no gene match. The CDR3 region has the DNA TGTGCCAGCAGCTTAGATTGGAATAGCGGGGCCTACAATGAGCAGTTCTTC. This codes for CASSLDWNSGAYNEQFF.

The genes are TRBV5-1 and TRBJ2-3; TRBD1 matches 9 bases. Germline V gene sequence: CDR1 SGHRS, CDR2 YFSETQ. This CDR3 comprises 16 residues. J gave up 4 bases and V 4 bases, and 10 bases lay outside the gene matches. CDR3 DNA sequence: TGCGCCAGCAGCCAATCCCGGGACAGGGTATCAGATACGCAGTATTTT. Protein: CASSQSRDRVSDTQYF.

Comments on this clone: The identical CDR3 is also encoded by other nucleotide sequences in the sample. The chain joins TRBV4-1 to TRBJ1-2; 8 bases are a match to TRBD1. The CDR3 sequence is 15 residues long. The germline V gene encodes CDR1 MGHRA and CDR2 YSYEKL. With 0 bases clipped from V and 4 bases from J, the junction kept 4 bases outside the gene matches. CDR3 DNA sequence: TGCGCCAGCAGCCAAGATGGACAGGGAGGCTATGGCTACACCTTC. It yields the protein CASSQDGQGGYGYTF.

The chain carries TRBV6-5 and TRBJ2-7; D perhaps matches TRBD1 (6 bases). V gave up 6 bases and J gave up 2 bases, with 14 bases separating them. The length of the CDR3 is 14 residues. Germline CDR1 and CDR2: MNHEY and SVGAGI. The CDR3: CASSPGDSTYEQYF. The DNA of the CDR3 is TGTGCCAGCAGCCCAGGGGATTCCACCTACGAGCAGTACTTC.